This note documents a single T cell receptor (beta chain) sequence. It was 5'RACE with constant-segment primers that produced the TCR alpha and TCR beta cDNA libraries, which carried sample barcodes and UMIs. In TCRdb, the 5' RACE reads were re-called with MiXCR into one record per CDR3 protein. The table records 250,000 to 350,000 distinct CDR3 sequences, roughly an eighth of them present only once. The data were taken from a study of T-cell memory formation after mild COVID-19. Study overall: In these data, TCR clusters were largely donor specific.

The CDR3 spans 14 residues. Trimming removed 7 bases from V and 4 bases from J, with 14 bases in between. Per germline, CDR1 MDHEN and CDR2 SYDVKM. The sequenced sample was PBMCs or a T cell subset sorted from them (not recorded which). The sequence was collected from a man between 18 and 35 years old who had mild COVID-19 (a few samples of this study predate the infection). Cell type and time point are not known. The rearrangement links TRBV28 to TRBJ1-3, with D unresolved. The CDR3 region has the DNA TGTGCCAGCAAGTATTGGGGATCGGGAAACACCATATATTTT. As protein: CASKYWGSGNTIYF.